Below, 15 T cell receptor beta chains from the same sample are listed, as sequenced in a study of shared clonotypes between healthy human individuals. Generated by immunoSEQ multiplex PCR, the TCRdb table keeps only in-frame clones and is missing some. The sample has approximately 2.1 million clones, 80% to 95% seen once. Sequencing input: naive CD4+ T cells from PBMCs. Subset here: CD45RA+ positively selected. Receptors were obtained from a young man in good health. Some clones in this sample may be carry-over from other donors' samples.

V is TRBV29-1 and J is TRBJ2-5, with unresolved D. CDR3 length equals 11 residues. Trimming removed 1 base from V and 5 bases from J, with 5 bases in between. The V gene's germline CDR1 is SQVTM and CDR2 ANQGSEA. Here the CDR3 DNA reads TGCAGCGTTGAAGGGGTGGAGACCCAGTACTTC. It translates to CSVEGVETQYF.

The chain has TRBV6-5 and TRBJ2-3; D gene unclear. Between the trimmed V and J ends, which lost 5 bases and 2 bases, there was a span of 11 bases. Germline CDR1 is MNHEY and CDR2 is SVGAGI. This CDR3 region has 14 residues. The CDR3 sequence is CASSPRDPTDTQYF. The DNA of the CDR3 is TGTGCCAGCAGTCCCCGCGACCCCACAGATACGCAGTATTTT.

J is TRBJ2-1 and V is TRBV27; TRBD2 might be the D (5 bases). CDR1 is MNHEY, CDR2 SMNVEV, per germline (reference sequence). Between the trimmed V and J ends, which lost 6 bases and 2 bases, there was a span of 14 bases. This CDR3 comprises 15 residues. CDR3 sequence: CASRPPRGPYNEQFF. In nucleotides, the CDR3 is TGTGCCAGCAGGCCTCCCCGAGGGCCCTACAATGAGCAGTTCTTC.

The J gene is TRBJ1-1, the V gene TRBV6-5; no reliable D call. This CDR3 comprises 15 residues. Trimming cost V 2 bases and J 5 bases, with 15 bases left between them. CDR1 and CDR2 (germline): MNHEY, SVGAGI. The CDR3 nucleotides are TGTGCCAGCAGTTACGATCCTGGGGTGGGGACTGAAGCTTTCTTT. It is translated as CASSYDPGVGTEAFF.

About this clone itself: The sample has other DNA sequences that encode this CDR3 too. This chain links TRBV5-1 with TRBJ2-3; D gene ambiguous. This CDR3 has 14 residues. Germline CDR1 is SGHRS and CDR2 is YFSETQ. The V and J ends lost 2 bases and 1 base respectively, with 8 bases between them. The CDR3 nucleotides read TGCGCCAGCAGCTTTGGTGGGGGCACAGATACGCAGTATTTT. It encodes CASSFGGGTDTQYF. The complete variable domain, with remaining parts taken from reference TRBV5-1 and TRBJ2-3, reads KAGVTQTPRYLIKTRGQQVTLSCSPISGHRSVSWYQQTPGQGLQFLFEYFSETQRNKGNFPGRFSGRQFSNSRSEMNVSTLELGDSALYLCASSFGGGTDTQYFGPGTRLTVL.

The V gene is TRBV7-2, the J gene TRBJ2-3; 7 bases match TRBD2. The J segment lost 4 bases and the V segment lost 1 base, leaving 8 bases of the junction unmatched. CDR1 is SGHTA and CDR2 is FQGNSA in the germline V gene. The CDR3 has 16 amino acids. CDR3 region: CASSLGGVAGADTQYF. CDR3 DNA sequence: TGTGCCAGCAGCTTAGGTGGCGTAGCGGGCGCAGATACGCAGTATTTT.

A word on this clone: Other DNA sequences in the sample encode the same CDR3. This CDR3 is CASSVARTTDTQYF. The CDR3 region has the DNA TGTGCCAGCAGCGTAGCTCGGACCACAGATACGCAGTATTTT. The chain carries TRBV9 and TRBJ2-3; D unresolved. Trimming shortened V by 0 bases and J by 2 bases, and 7 bases separated the two germline ends. The CDR3 contains 14 residues. Per the germline V gene, CDR1 is SGDLS and CDR2 is YYNGEE.

V gene TRBV6-1 combines with J gene TRBJ2-5, with D possibly matching TRBD1 (6 bases). CDR1 is MNHNS and CDR2 is SASEGT in the germline V gene. With 7 bases removed from V and 5 bases from J, the gap between germline ends came to 14 bases. The CDR3 is 13 amino acids. The CDR3 DNA sequence: TGTGCCAGCATCTTGGGGGCTCAGGAGACCCAGTACTTC. It encodes CASILGAQETQYF.

The V gene is TRBV7-8, the J gene TRBJ1-1, with D maybe TRBD1 (5 bases). Germline V lookup: CDR1 SGHVS, CDR2 FQNEAQ. The CDR3 has 12 residues. With 10 bases removed from V and 5 bases from J, the gap between germline ends came to 14 bases. The CDR3 is CATNKGTTEAFF. DNA of the CDR3: TGTGCCACCAACAAGGGGACGACTGAAGCTTTCTTT.

As regards this clone: This same CDR3 is encoded by further DNA sequences in the sample. The chain has TRBV5-4 and TRBJ2-3, with TRBD1 as a possible D gene (5 bases). The CDR3 sequence is 14 residues long. Trimming cost V 0 bases and J 0 bases, with 5 bases left between them. Germline CDR1 is SGHNT and CDR2 is YYREEE (reference sequence). The CDR3 reads CASSLGQSTDTQYF. CDR3 sequence (DNA): TGTGCCAGCAGCTTGGGACAGAGCACAGATACGCAGTATTTT.

V and J are TRBV1 and TRBJ1-5; the table's D call of TRBD1 was not tested on the DNA. TRBV1 is a pseudogene locus. The CDR3 sequence is 17 residues long. The DNA for the CDR3 is TGCACCAGCAGCTCTTCCCGGGACAGGGAGGTAAATCAGCCCCAGCATTTT. Its translation: CTSSSSRDREVNQPQHF.

The genes are TRBV6-5 and TRBJ2-7; D might be TRBD1 (6 bases). Germline assignment: CDR1 MNHEY and CDR2 SVGAGI. CDR3 size: 13 residues. Deletions cut 6 bases from V and 6 bases from J, with 15 bases between. This CDR3 is CASRNRDTGEQYF. CDR3 bases: TGTGCCAGCAGGAACCGGGACACTGGCGAGCAGTACTTC.

Written as DNA, the CDR3 is TGCGCCAGCAGTCTCGAAGCGGCTGCGGGAGGGCTTGTGACCCAGTACTTC. This encodes CASSLEAAAGGLVTQYF. This rearrangement joins TRBV10-1 to TRBJ2-5; TRBD2 aligns across 9 bases. Germline-derived CDR1 and CDR2 are WNHNN and SYGVQD (reference sequence). J gave up 7 bases and V 5 bases, and 17 bases lay outside the gene matches. This CDR3 spans 17 amino acids.

The chain combines TRBV28 with TRBJ1-2, with a tentative D call TRBD1 (6 bases). The germline gives CDR1 MDHEN, CDR2 SYDVKM. V lost 2 bases, J lost 5 bases, and 21 bases lay in between. This CDR3 has 17 amino acids. The CDR3 DNA reads TGTGCCAGCAGTTTAGTGACAGGACTCCCTGAACATTATGGCTACACCTTC. Translation: CASSLVTGLPEHYGYTF.

The chain carries TRBV2 and TRBJ2-2; D not resolved. V was trimmed by 4 bases and J by 2 bases, leaving 8 bases between them. The CDR3 contains 14 residues. Germline V gene data show CDR1 as SNHLY and CDR2 as FYNNEI. For the CDR3, the DNA is TGTGCCAGCAGTGCGCAGATTAACACCGGGGAGCTGTTTTTT. Translating it yields CASSAQINTGELFF.